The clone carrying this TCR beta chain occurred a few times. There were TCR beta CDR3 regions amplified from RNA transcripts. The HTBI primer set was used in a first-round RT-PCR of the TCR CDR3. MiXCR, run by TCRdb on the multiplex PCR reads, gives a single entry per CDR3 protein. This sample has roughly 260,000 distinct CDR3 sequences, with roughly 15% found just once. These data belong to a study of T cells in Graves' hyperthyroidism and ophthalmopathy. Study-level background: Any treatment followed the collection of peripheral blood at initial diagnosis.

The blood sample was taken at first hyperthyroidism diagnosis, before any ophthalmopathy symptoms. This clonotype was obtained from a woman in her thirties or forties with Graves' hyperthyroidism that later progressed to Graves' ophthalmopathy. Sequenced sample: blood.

DNA for the CDR3: TGTGCCAGCAGTTTCGTGGGACTGCTCTCCTACGAGCAGTACTTC. This encodes CASSFVGLLSYEQYF. The chain recombines TRBV27 with TRBJ2-7; perhaps TRBD2 as D (6 bases). Deletions cut 3 bases from V and 0 bases from J, with 12 bases between. In germline, CDR1 is MNHEY, CDR2 SMNVEV (reference sequence). CDR3 length: 15 amino acids.